Each of the 5 T cell receptor beta chains below was sequenced from the same sample in a study of technical replicates of blood from a few donors. Generated by immunoSEQ multiplex PCR, the TCRdb table keeps only in-frame clones and is missing some. The sample lists over 70,000 clones, roughly 96% occurring once. The sequenced sample was T cells isolated from PBMCs. The origin of the receptors is a human donor in good health.

The chain recombines TRBV2 with TRBJ2-7, with a possible D match to TRBD1 (5 bases). CDR3 length equals 13 residues. Trimming took off 0 bases at V and 3 bases at J, with 6 bases between the two ends. The germline CDR1 and CDR2 sequences are SNHLY and FYNNEI. The CDR3 loop is CASSEARGYEQYF. The CDR3 DNA reads as TGTGCCAGCAGTGAAGCTAGGGGCTACGAGCAGTACTTC. Complete variable domain (other parts from reference TRBV2 and TRBJ2-7): EPEVTQTPSHQVTQMGQEVILRCVPISNHLYFYWYRQILGQKVEFLVSFYNNEISEKSEIFDDQFSVERPDGSNFTLKIRSTKLEDSAMYFCASSEARGYEQYFGPGTRLTVT.

The rearrangement links TRBV4-1 to TRBJ1-1, with 7 nucleotides matching TRBD1. The CDR3 runs 14 residues. Germline V gene data show CDR1 as MGHRA and CDR2 as YSYEKL. V was pared by 3 bases and J by 0 bases, with 1 base of the junction left unmatched. The CDR3 DNA is TGCGCCAGCAGCCAGGGACAGATGAACACTGAAGCTTTCTTT. This translates into CASSQGQMNTEAFF.

The chain carries TRBV27 and TRBJ1-4, with D maybe TRBD1 (6 bases). CDR1 is MNHEY, CDR2 SMNVEV, per germline (reference sequence). Trimming cost V 7 bases and J 11 bases, with 17 bases left between them. The CDR3 spans 13 residues. The CDR3 reads CASTFLSGAKLFF. The CDR3 DNA reads TGTGCCAGCACGTTCCTGTCAGGGGCCAAACTGTTTTTT.

This clone was detected only once. The chain is built from TRBV21-1 and TRBJ1-2; TRBD1 is taken as the D call from the table, unchecked against the DNA. TRBV21-1 corresponds to a pseudogene. This CDR3 spans 15 amino acids. The CDR3 nucleotides read TGTGCCAGCAGCAAAGCGATCGCACAATACTATGGCTACACCTTC. This encodes CASSKAIAQYYGYTF.

The J gene is TRBJ1-2, the V gene TRBV27, with a weak D call TRBD1 (6 bases). This CDR3 has 16 residues. CDR1 MNHEY and CDR2 SMNVEV come from the germline V gene (reference sequence). Trimming removed 5 bases at V and 4 bases at J, with 20 bases between. This CDR3 reads CASSQTPGQISYGYTF. The CDR3 region has the DNA TGTGCCAGCAGTCAAACCCCGGGACAAATCTCCTATGGCTACACCTTC.